This T cell receptor beta chain was captured by sequencing in a study of blood T cells in healthy people across ages. Study findings and constraints: In older individuals, TCR beta diversity per million T cells was lower, falling roughly linearly with age. The study found more naive CD4+ cells and higher diversity in long-lived than aged donors. Strong correlation was found linking TCR beta diversity to naive T cell percentage.

A second 7 to 11 cycle PCR used barcoded and J-beta primers. MiXCR, applied by TCRdb to the 5' RACE reads, yields one record per CDR3 protein. The sample yields about 620,000 distinct CDR3 sequences, approximately 52% seen once. With each sample, at least 5 micrograms of total RNA were extracted. To note about this clonotype: Its antigen is as yet unknown.

The source of this sequence is a woman older than 75 in good health. The sequenced sample was blood.

The CDR3 DNA reads as TGTGCCACCAGCAGAGATCTAGGGTTGGACTATGGCTACACCTTC. Protein sequence: CATSRDLGLDYGYTF. This chain connects TRBV15 to TRBJ1-2; D remains ambiguous. The CDR3 has 15 residues. Germline V gene data show CDR1 as LNHNV and CDR2 as YYDKDF (reference sequence). V dropped 0 bases and J dropped 3 bases, with 11 bases sitting between them.